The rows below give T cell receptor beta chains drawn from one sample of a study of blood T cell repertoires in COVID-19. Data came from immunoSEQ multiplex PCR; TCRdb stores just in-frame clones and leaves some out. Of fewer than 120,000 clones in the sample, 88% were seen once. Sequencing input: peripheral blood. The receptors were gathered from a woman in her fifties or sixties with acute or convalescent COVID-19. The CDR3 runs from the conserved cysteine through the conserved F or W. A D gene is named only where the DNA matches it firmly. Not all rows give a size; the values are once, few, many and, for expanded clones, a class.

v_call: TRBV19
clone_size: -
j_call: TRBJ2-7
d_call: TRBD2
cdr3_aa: CASSMVLREGEQYF
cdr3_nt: TGTGCCAGTAGTATGGTCCTCCGGGAGGGCGAGCAGTACTTC

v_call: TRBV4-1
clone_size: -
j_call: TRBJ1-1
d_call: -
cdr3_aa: CASSQPTARTEAFF
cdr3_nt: TGCGCCAGCAGCCAACCGACGGCTAGGACTGAAGCTTTCTTT

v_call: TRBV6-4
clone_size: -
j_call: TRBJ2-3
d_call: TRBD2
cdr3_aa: CASSAFGASGRNTDTQYF
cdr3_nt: TGTGCCAGCAGTGCCTTCGGGGCTAGCGGGAGGAACACAGATACGCAGTATTTT

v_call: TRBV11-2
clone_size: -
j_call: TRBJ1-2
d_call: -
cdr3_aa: CASSLGPGSNYGYTF
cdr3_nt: TGTGCCAGCAGCTTAGGGCCAGGCTCTAACTATGGCTACACCTTC

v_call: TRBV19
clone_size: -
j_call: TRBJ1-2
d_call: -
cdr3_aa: CASSIGRVTYGYTF
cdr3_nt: TGTGCCAGTAGTATTGGCAGGGTAACCTATGGCTACACCTTC

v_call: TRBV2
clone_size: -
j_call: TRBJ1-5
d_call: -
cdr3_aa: CASSPEGGTQPQHF
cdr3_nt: TGTGCCAGCAGTCCTGAGGGAGGGACCCAGCCCCAGCATTTT

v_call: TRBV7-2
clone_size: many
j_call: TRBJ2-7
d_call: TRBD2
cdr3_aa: CASRSQAGGSYEQYF
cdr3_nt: TGTGCCAGCCGTTCGCAGGCGGGAGGCTCCTACGAGCAGTACTTC

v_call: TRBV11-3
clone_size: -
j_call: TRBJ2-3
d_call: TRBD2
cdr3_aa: CASSSRGRRADTQYF
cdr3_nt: TGTGCCAGCAGCTCTCGCGGGAGGCGGGCAGATACGCAGTATTTT

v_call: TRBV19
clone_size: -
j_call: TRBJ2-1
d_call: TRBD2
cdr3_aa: CASSTSGSYNEQFF
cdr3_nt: TGTGCCAGTAGTACTAGCGGGAGTTACAATGAGCAGTTCTTC

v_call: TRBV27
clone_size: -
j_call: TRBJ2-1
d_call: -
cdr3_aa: CASSRDSPTYNEQFF
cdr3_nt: TGTGCCAGCAGCCGAGACAGCCCAACCTACAATGAGCAGTTCTTC

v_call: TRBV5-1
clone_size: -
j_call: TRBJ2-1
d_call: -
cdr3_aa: CASSLAGTYGSEQFF
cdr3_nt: TGCGCCAGCAGCTTGGCCGGGACCTACGGGAGTGAGCAGTTCTTC

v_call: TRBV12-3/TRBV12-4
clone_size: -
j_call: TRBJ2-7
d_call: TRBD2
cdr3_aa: CASRVAGTYEQYF
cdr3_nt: TGTGCCAGCAGGGTAGCGGGGACCTACGAGCAGTACTTC

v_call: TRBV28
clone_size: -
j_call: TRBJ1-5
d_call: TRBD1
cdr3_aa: CASSPRGTGASNQPQHF
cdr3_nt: TGTGCCAGCAGCCCTAGGGGGACAGGGGCTTCCAATCAGCCCCAGCATTTT

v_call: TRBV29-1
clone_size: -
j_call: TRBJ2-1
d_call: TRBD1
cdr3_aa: CSGGTGLYSNEQFF
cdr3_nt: TGCAGCGGGGGGACAGGGTTGTACTCCAATGAGCAGTTCTTC

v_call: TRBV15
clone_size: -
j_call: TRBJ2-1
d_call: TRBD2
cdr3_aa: CATGTSGSTNEQFF
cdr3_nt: TGTGCCACCGGGACTAGCGGGAGCACCAATGAGCAGTTCTTC

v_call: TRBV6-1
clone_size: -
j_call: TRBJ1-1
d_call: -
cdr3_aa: CASSEKWGGTEAFF
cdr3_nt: TGTGCCAGCAGTGAAAAGTGGGGGGGTACTGAAGCTTTCTTT

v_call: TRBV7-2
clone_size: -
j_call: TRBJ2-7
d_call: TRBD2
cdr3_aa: CASSLGGGSGEQYF
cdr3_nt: TGTGCCAGCAGCTTAGGGGGGGGTTCCGGCGAGCAGTACTTC

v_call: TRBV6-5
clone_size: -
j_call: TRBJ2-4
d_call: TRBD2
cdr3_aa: CASSRREGTNIQYF
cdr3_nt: TGTGCCAGCAGTCGAAGGGAGGGGACGAACATTCAGTACTTC

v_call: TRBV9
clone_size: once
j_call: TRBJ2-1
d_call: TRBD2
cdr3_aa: CASSSRLAGVNEQFF
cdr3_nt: TGTGCCAGCAGCTCCCGACTAGCGGGAGTAAACGAGCAGTTCTTC

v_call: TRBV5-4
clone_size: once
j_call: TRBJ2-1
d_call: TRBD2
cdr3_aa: CASSLIGTSGNEQFF
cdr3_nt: TGTGCCAGCAGCTTGATCGGGACTAGCGGCAATGAGCAGTTCTTC

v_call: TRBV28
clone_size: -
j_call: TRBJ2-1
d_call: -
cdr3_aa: CASSPGGSYNEQFF
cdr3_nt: TGTGCCAGCAGTCCCGGGGGCTCCTACAATGAGCAGTTCTTC

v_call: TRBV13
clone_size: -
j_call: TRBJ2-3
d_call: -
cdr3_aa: CASSLGLEGTSTDTQYF
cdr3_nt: TGTGCCAGCAGCTTAGGCCTCGAGGGCACTAGCACAGATACGCAGTATTTT

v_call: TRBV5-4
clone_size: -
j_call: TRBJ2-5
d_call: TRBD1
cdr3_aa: CASSGDSQETQYF
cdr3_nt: TGTGCCAGCAGCGGGGACAGCCAAGAGACCCAGTACTTC

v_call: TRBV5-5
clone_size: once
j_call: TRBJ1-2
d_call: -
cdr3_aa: CASSARDISNYGYTF
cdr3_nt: TGTGCCAGCAGCGCTCGGGACATATCTAACTATGGCTACACCTTC

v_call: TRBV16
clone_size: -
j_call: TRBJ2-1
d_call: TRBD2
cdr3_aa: CASSRLVPGLGGHEQFF
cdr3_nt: TGTGCCAGCAGCCGCCTAGTCCCGGGACTAGGGGGGCATGAGCAGTTCTTC

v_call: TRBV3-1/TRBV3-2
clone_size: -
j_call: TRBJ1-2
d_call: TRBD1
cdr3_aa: CASSLPGTGDGYTF
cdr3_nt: TGTGCCAGCAGCCTACCGGGGACAGGGGATGGCTACACCTTC

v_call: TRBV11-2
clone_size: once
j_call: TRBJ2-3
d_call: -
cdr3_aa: CASSPDFGTQYF
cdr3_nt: TGTGCCAGCAGCCCGGACTTCGGTACGCAGTATTTT

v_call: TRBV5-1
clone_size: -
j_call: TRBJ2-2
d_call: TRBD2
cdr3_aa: CASSPGLAGTNTGELFF
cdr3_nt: TGCGCCAGCTCCCCCGGGCTAGCGGGAACGAACACCGGGGAGCTGTTTTTT

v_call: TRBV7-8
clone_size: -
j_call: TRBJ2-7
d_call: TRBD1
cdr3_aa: CASSSRQGASDEQYF
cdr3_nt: TGTGCCAGCAGCTCCCGACAGGGGGCGTCGGACGAGCAGTACTTC

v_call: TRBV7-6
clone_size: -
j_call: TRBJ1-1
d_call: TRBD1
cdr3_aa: CASSPGTGVFNTEAFF
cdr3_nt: TGTGCCAGCAGCCCCGGGACAGGGGTGTTCAACACTGAAGCTTTCTTT

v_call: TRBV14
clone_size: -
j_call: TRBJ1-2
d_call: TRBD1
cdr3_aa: CASRPGTGDGYTF
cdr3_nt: TGTGCCAGCAGGCCCGGGACAGGGGACGGCTACACCTTC

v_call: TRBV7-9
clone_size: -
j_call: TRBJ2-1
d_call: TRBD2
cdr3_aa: CASSLALSGRFEEQFF
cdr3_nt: TGTGCCAGCAGCTTAGCGCTGAGCGGGAGGTTTGAGGAGCAGTTCTTC

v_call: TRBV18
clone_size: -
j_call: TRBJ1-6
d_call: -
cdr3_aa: CASSELENSPLHF
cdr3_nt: TGTGCCAGCTCAGAATTGGAGAATTCACCCCTCCACTTT

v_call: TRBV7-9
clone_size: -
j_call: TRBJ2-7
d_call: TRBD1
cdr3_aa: CASLVGGGEQYF
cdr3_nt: TGTGCCAGCCTGGTAGGGGGCGGCGAGCAGTACTTC

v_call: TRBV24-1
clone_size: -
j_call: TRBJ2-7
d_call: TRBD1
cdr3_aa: CASQGESYEQYF
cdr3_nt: TGTGCCAGCCAGGGGGAGTCCTACGAGCAGTACTTC

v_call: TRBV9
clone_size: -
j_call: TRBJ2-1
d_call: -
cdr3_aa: CASSVVSIGEQFF
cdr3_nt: TGTGCCAGCAGCGTAGTGTCTATCGGTGAGCAGTTCTTC

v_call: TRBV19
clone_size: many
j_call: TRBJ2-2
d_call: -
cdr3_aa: CASIARSNTGELFF
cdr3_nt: TGTGCCAGTATTGCCAGATCGAACACCGGGGAGCTGTTTTTT

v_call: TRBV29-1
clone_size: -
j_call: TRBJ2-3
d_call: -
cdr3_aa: CSVYGGNTQYF
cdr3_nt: TGCAGCGTTTATGGGGGGAATACGCAGTATTTT

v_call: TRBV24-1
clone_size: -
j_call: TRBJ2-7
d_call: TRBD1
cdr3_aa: CATSDHRTGKHEQYF
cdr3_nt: TGTGCCACCAGTGATCATCGGACAGGGAAACACGAGCAGTACTTC

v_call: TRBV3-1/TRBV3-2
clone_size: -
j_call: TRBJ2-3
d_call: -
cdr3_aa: CASSQFLTDTQYF
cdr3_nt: TGTGCCAGCAGCCAATTTCTCACAGATACGCAGTATTTT

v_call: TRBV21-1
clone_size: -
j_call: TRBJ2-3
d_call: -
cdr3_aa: CASTRIRAFSTDTQYF
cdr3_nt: TGTGCCAGCACCAGGATCAGGGCCTTTAGCACAGATACGCAGTATTTT

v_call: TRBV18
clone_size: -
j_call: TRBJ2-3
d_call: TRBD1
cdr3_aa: CASSSGQGADTQYF
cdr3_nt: TGTGCCAGCTCATCTGGACAGGGGGCAGATACGCAGTATTTT

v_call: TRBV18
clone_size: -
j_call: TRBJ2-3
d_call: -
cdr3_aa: CASSPPGSTDTQYF
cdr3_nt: TGTGCCAGCTCACCCCCGGGGAGCACAGATACGCAGTATTTT

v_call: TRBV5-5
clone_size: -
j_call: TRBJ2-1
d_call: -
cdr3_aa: CASSLVSGYRAFF
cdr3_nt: TGTGCCAGCAGCTTGGTATCGGGCTACAGGGCATTCTTC

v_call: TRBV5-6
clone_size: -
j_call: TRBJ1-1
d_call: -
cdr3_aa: CASSHEGVNTEAFF
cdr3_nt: TGTGCCAGCAGCCACGAGGGAGTGAACACTGAAGCTTTCTTT

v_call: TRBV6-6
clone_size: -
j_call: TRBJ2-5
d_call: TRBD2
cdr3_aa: CASSPPGLGFKYF
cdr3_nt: TGTGCCAGCAGTCCACCGGGACTAGGGTTCAAGTACTTC

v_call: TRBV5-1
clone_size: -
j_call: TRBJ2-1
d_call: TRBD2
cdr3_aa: CASGIRSGSRNEQFF
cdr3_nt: TGCGCCAGCGGCATCCGGAGCGGGAGCCGTAATGAGCAGTTCTTC

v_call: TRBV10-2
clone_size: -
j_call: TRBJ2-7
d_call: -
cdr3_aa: CASSDLGLYEQYF
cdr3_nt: TGCGCCAGCAGTGATCTCGGACTCTACGAGCAGTACTTC

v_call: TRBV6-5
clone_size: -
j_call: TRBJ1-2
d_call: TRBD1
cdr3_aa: CASSTDRGRGYGYTF
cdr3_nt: TGTGCCAGCAGTACCGACAGGGGGCGCGGCTATGGCTACACCTTC

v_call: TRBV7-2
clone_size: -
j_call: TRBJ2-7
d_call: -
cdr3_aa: CASSLGVGGPYEQYF
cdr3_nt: TGTGCCAGCAGCTTAGGGGTCGGGGGTCCCTACGAGCAGTACTTC

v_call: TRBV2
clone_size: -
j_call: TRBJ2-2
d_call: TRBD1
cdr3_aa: CASKADRVNGELFF
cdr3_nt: TGTGCCAGCAAAGCCGACAGGGTAAACGGGGAGCTGTTTTTT

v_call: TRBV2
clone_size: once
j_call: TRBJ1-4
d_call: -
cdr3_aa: CASSPRVTIEKLFF
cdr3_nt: TGTGCCAGCAGCCCCAGGGTAACGATAGAAAAACTGTTTTTT

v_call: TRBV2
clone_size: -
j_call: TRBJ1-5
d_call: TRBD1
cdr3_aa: CASRQGVSQPQHF
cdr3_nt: TGTGCCAGCCGCCAGGGGGTAAGTCAGCCCCAGCATTTT